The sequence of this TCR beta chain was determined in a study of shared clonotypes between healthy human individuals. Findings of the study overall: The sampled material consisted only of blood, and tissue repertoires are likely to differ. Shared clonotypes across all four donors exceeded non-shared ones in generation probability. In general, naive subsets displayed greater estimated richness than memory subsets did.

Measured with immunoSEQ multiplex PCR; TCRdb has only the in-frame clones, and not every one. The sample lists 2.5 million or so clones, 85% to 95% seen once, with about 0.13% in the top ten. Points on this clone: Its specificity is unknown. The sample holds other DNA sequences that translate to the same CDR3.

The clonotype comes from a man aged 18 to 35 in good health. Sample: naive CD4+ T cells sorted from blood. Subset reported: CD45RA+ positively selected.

The CDR3 reads CASSLGGTGSYEQYF. CDR3 sequence (DNA): TGCGCCAGCAGCTTGGGGGGGACTGGGAGCTACGAGCAGTACTTC. The chain joins TRBV5-1 to TRBJ2-7; TRBD2 might be the D (6 bases). Per the germline V gene, CDR1 is SGHRS and CDR2 is YFSETQ. The CDR3 is 15 amino acids. Between the trimmed V and J ends, which lost 0 bases and 3 bases, there was a span of 13 bases.